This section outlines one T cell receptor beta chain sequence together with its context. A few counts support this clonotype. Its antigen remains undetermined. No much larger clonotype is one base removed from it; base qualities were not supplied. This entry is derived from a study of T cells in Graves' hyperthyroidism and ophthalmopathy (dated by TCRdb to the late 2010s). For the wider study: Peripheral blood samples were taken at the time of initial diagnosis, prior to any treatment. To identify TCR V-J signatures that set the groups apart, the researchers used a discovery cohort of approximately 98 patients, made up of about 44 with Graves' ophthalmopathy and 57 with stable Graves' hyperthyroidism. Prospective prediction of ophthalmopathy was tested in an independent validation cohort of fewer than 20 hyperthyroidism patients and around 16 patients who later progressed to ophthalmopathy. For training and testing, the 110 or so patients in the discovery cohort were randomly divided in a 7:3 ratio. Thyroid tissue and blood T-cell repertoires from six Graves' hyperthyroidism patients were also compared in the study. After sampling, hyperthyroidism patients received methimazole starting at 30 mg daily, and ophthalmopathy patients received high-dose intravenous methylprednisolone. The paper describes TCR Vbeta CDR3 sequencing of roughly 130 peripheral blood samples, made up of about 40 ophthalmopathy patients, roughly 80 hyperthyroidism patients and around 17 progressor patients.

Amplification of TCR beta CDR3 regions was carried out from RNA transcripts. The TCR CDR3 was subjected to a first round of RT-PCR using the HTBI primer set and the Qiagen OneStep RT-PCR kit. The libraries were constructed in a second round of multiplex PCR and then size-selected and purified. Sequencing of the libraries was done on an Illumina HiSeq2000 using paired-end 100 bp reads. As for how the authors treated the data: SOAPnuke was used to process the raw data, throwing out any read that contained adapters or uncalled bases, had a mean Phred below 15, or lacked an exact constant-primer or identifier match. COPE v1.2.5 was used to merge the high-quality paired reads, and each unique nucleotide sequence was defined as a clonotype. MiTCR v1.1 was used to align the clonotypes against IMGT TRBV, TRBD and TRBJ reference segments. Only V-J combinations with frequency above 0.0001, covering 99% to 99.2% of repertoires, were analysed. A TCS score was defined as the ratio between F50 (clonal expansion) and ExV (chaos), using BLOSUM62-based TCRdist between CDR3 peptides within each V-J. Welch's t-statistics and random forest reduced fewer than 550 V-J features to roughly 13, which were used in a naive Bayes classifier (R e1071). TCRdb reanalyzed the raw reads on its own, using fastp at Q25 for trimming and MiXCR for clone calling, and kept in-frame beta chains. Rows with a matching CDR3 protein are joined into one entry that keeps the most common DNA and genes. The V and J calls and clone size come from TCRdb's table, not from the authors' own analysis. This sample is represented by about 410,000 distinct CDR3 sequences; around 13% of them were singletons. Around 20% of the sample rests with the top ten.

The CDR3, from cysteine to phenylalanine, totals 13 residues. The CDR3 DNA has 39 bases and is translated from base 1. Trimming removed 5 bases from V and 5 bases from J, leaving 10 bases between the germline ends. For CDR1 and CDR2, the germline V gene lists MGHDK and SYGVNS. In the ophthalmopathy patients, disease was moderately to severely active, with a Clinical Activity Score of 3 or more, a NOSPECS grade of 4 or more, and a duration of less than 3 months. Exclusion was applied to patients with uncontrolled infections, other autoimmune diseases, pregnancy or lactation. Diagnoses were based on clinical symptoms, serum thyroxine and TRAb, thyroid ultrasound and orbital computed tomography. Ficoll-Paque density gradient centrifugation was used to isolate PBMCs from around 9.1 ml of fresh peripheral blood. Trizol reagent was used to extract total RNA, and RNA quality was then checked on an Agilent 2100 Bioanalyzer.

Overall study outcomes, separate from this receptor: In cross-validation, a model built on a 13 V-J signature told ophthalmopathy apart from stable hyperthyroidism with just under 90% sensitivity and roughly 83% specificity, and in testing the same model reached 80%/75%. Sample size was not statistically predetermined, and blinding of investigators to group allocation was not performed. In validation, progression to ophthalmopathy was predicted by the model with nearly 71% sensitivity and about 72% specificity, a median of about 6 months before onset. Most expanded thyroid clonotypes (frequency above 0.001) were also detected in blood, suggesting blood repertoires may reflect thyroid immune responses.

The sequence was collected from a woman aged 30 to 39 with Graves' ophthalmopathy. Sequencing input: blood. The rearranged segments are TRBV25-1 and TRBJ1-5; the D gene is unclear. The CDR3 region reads CASSPQIDQPQHF. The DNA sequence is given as TGTGCCAGCAGTCCGCAGATCGATCAGCCCCAGCATTTT.